This T cell receptor beta chain came from a study of CD8+ T cells in alopecia areata. cDNA reverse transcribed from extracted RNA served as the sequencing template. The repertoire was sequenced with immunoSEQ multiplex PCR; TCRdb's copy has only in-frame clones and lacks some. The sample shows 250,000 to 350,000 clones, roughly 63% of them seen only once. Overall study results and limits: It was less clear whether patients shared TCRs than it was in mice, possibly because of HLA.

CDR1 MGHRA and CDR2 YSYEKL come from the germline V gene. The CDR3 length is 12 residues. Trimming removed 5 bases from V and 3 bases from J, with 4 bases in between. Treatment of the sample: oral pan-JAK inhibitor, 5-10 mg twice daily. Concerning this clone: The target antigen is unknown.

This sequence originates from a human donor with alopecia areata. The chain is built from TRBV4-1 and TRBJ1-4; D is undetermined. The sample consisted of CD4+ T cells sorted from blood, taken at roughly week 52, from a patient treated with tofacitinib. The CDR3 sequence: CASSGPNEKLFF. The CDR3 DNA is TGCGCCAGCAGCGGCCCTAATGAAAAACTGTTTTTT.